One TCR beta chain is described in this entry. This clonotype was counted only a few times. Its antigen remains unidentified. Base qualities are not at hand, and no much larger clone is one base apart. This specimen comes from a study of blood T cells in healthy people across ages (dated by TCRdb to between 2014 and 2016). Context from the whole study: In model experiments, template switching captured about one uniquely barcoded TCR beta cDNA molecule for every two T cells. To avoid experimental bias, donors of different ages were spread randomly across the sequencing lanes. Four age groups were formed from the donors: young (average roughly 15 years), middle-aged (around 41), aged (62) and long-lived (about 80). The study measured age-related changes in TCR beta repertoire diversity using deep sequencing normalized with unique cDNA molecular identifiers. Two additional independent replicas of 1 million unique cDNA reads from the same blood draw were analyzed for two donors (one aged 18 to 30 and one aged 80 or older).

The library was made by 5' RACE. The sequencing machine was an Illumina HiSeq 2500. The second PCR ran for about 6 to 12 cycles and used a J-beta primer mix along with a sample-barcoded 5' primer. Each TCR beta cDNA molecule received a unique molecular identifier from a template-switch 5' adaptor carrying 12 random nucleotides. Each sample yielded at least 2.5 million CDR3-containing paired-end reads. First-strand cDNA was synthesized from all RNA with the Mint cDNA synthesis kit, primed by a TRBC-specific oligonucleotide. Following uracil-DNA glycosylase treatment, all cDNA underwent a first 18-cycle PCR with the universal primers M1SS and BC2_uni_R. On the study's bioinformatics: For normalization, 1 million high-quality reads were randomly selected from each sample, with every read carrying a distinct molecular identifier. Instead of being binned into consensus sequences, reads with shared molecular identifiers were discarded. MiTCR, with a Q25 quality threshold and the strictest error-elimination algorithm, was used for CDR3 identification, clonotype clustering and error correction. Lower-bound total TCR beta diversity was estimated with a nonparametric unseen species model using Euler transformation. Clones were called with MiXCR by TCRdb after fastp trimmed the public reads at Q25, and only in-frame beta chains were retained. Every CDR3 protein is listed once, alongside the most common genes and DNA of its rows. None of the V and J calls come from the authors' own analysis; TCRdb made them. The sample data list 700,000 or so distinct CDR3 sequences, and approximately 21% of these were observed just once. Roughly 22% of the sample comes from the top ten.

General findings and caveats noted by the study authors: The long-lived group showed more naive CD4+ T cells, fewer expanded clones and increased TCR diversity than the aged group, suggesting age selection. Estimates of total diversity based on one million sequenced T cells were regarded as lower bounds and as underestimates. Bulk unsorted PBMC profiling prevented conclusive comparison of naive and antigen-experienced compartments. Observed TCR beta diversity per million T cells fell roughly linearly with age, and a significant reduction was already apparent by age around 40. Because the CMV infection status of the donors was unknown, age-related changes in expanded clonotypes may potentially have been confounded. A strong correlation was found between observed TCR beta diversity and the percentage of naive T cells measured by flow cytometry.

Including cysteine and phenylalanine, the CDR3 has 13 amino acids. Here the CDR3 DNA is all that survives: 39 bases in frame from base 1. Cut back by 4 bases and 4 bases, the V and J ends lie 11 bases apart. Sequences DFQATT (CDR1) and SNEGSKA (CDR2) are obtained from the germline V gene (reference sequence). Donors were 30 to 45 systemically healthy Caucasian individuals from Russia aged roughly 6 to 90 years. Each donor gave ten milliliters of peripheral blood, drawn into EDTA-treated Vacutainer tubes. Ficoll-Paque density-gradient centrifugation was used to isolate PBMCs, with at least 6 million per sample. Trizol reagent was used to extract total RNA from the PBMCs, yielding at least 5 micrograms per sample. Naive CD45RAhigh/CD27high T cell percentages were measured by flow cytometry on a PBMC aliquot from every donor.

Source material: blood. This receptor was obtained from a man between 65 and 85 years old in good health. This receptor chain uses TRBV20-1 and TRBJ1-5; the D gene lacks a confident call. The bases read TGCAGTGCTACGCTACAGCAGAATCAGCCCCAGCATTTT. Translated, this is CSATLQQNQPQHF.